A selection of T cell receptor beta chains follows, all from one sample in a study of blood T cells in healthy people across ages. Using its own MiXCR run on the 5' RACE reads, TCRdb lists one record per CDR3 protein. The sample contains 2 million or so distinct CDR3 sequences, around 48% of which appear only once. Sequenced: blood. The receptor source for this set is a woman between 40 and 55 years old in good health. CDR3s include the opening cysteine and the closing phenylalanine or tryptophan. Fields, in order: CDR3 protein, CDR3 DNA, D gene, clone size, J gene, V gene. A D gene is named only where the DNA matches it firmly. A row's size may be missing; if present it is once, few, many or a size class.

cdr3_aa: CAGSLGTPVYGYTF
cdr3_nt: TGTGCCGGCAGCCTCGGAACTCCGGTCTATGGCTACACCTTC
d_call: .
clone_size: .
j_call: TRBJ1-2
v_call: TRBV12-3/TRBV12-4

cdr3_aa: CASSLNYPGPTQGNSPLHF
cdr3_nt: TGTGCCAGCAGCTTAAACTACCCGGGACCTACACAGGGTAATTCACCCCTCCACTTT
d_call: .
clone_size: few
j_call: TRBJ1-6
v_call: TRBV7-2

cdr3_aa: CASSEKGVYGYTF
cdr3_nt: TGTGCCAGCAGTGAAAAGGGGGTCTATGGCTACACCTTC
d_call: .
clone_size: .
j_call: TRBJ1-2
v_call: TRBV6-1

cdr3_aa: CASSFRSGQGYYEQYF
cdr3_nt: TGTGCCAGCAGCTTTCGGTCGGGACAGGGGTACTACGAGCAGTACTTC
d_call: TRBD1
clone_size: few
j_call: TRBJ2-7
v_call: TRBV7-9

cdr3_aa: CASSYQGYEQYF
cdr3_nt: TGTGCCAGCAGTTACCAGGGGTACGAGCAGTACTTC
d_call: .
clone_size: many
j_call: TRBJ2-7
v_call: TRBV6-2/TRBV6-3

cdr3_aa: CASSFQGGGGRGYTF
cdr3_nt: TGTGCCAGCAGCTTCCAGGGCGGAGGGGGTCGTGGCTACACCTTC
d_call: .
clone_size: few
j_call: TRBJ1-2
v_call: TRBV13

cdr3_aa: CASSPTSTEQFF
cdr3_nt: TGTGCCAGCAGCCCAACATCCACGGAGCAGTTCTTC
d_call: .
clone_size: once
j_call: TRBJ2-1
v_call: TRBV11-1

cdr3_aa: CASSPILSDWQYF
cdr3_nt: TGTGCCAGCAGCCCAATTTTATCTGATTGGCAGTATTTT
d_call: .
clone_size: few
j_call: TRBJ2-3
v_call: TRBV6-5

cdr3_aa: CASSYSMLDRVRNEQFF
cdr3_nt: TGTGCCAGCAGTTACTCGATGTTGGACAGGGTCCGGAATGAGCAGTTCTTC
d_call: TRBD1
clone_size: .
j_call: TRBJ2-1
v_call: TRBV6-2/TRBV6-3

cdr3_aa: CASSPKYGGGRFSYEQYF
cdr3_nt: TGTGCCAGCTCACCCAAATACGGGGGGGGACGCTTCTCCTACGAGCAGTACTTC
d_call: TRBD2
clone_size: .
j_call: TRBJ2-7
v_call: TRBV18

cdr3_aa: CASTSVPKNIQYF
cdr3_nt: TGCGCCAGCACTTCAGTTCCCAAAAACATTCAGTACTTC
d_call: .
clone_size: once
j_call: TRBJ2-4
v_call: TRBV10-2

cdr3_aa: CASSPGILQGKLFF
cdr3_nt: TGTGCCAGCAGCCCTGGGATTCTACAGGGAAAACTGTTTTTT
d_call: .
clone_size: .
j_call: TRBJ1-4
v_call: TRBV7-2

cdr3_aa: CASSQGQGVTYEQYF
cdr3_nt: TGTGCCAGCAGCCAAGGACAGGGGGTAACCTACGAGCAGTACTTC
d_call: TRBD1
clone_size: .
j_call: TRBJ2-7
v_call: TRBV3-1

cdr3_aa: CASTQGGKYEQYF
cdr3_nt: TGCGCCAGCACCCAGGGGGGGAAGTACGAGCAGTACTTC
d_call: .
clone_size: .
j_call: TRBJ2-7
v_call: TRBV4-3

cdr3_aa: CATSAAQNNYGYTF
cdr3_nt: TGTGCCACCAGTGCGGCTCAAAATAACTATGGCTACACCTTC
d_call: .
clone_size: .
j_call: TRBJ1-2
v_call: TRBV24-1

cdr3_aa: CASSSTGWNEQFF
cdr3_nt: TGTGCCAGCAGCTCCACAGGGTGGAATGAGCAGTTCTTC
d_call: .
clone_size: .
j_call: TRBJ2-1
v_call: TRBV7-8

cdr3_aa: CASSSPAGGGQFF
cdr3_nt: TGTGCCAGCAGTTCACCCGCGGGAGGGGGGCAGTTCTTC
d_call: TRBD2
clone_size: few
j_call: TRBJ2-1
v_call: TRBV27

cdr3_aa: CSARDLGQGGTTNEKLFF
cdr3_nt: TGCAGTGCTAGAGATCTTGGCCAGGGGGGGACAACTAATGAAAAACTGTTTTTT
d_call: TRBD1
clone_size: .
j_call: TRBJ1-4
v_call: TRBV20-1

cdr3_aa: CASRSTGTSGGVRNEQFF
cdr3_nt: TGTGCCAGCAGATCCACCGGGACTAGCGGGGGGGTCAGGAATGAGCAGTTCTTC
d_call: TRBD2
clone_size: few
j_call: TRBJ2-1
v_call: TRBV6-2/TRBV6-3

cdr3_aa: CASSPIKDNGYTF
cdr3_nt: TGTGCCAGCAGCCCGATCAAGGACAATGGCTACACCTTC
d_call: .
clone_size: few
j_call: TRBJ1-2
v_call: TRBV7-9

cdr3_aa: CASSLDSNQETQYF
cdr3_nt: TGTGCCAGCAGCCTCGACTCGAACCAAGAGACCCAGTACTTC
d_call: .
clone_size: few
j_call: TRBJ2-5
v_call: TRBV4-2

cdr3_aa: CASSYYGQPRGEQYF
cdr3_nt: TGTGCCAGCAGTTACTACGGACAACCCCGAGGGGAGCAGTACTTC
d_call: .
clone_size: few
j_call: TRBJ2-5
v_call: TRBV6-2/TRBV6-3

cdr3_aa: CASTVSVAGLDTQYF
cdr3_nt: TGTGCCAGCACCGTATCGGTAGCGGGGTTAGATACGCAGTATTTT
d_call: TRBD2
clone_size: few
j_call: TRBJ2-3
v_call: TRBV11-2

cdr3_aa: CSALPGSDGGLAKNIQYF
cdr3_nt: TGCAGTGCTCTCCCCGGGAGTGATGGGGGACTAGCCAAAAACATTCAGTACTTC
d_call: .
clone_size: once
j_call: TRBJ2-4
v_call: TRBV20-1

cdr3_aa: CASSLHFTGLSSYNSPLHF
cdr3_nt: TGTGCCAGCAGCTTACATTTTACGGGCCTGAGCTCCTATAATTCACCCCTCCACTTT
d_call: .
clone_size: few
j_call: TRBJ1-6
v_call: TRBV7-8

cdr3_aa: CASSRGTGADEQYF
cdr3_nt: TGTGCCAGCAGTAGAGGGACAGGAGCCGACGAGCAGTACTTC
d_call: TRBD1
clone_size: once
j_call: TRBJ2-7
v_call: TRBV11-2

cdr3_aa: CASRAPGQPNEKLFF
cdr3_nt: TGTGCCAGCAGGGCGCCCGGACAGCCCAATGAAAAACTGTTTTTT
d_call: .
clone_size: .
j_call: TRBJ1-4
v_call: TRBV28

cdr3_aa: CASNSGAVETQYF
cdr3_nt: TGTGCCAGCAATTCCGGAGCGGTTGAGACCCAGTACTTC
d_call: .
clone_size: .
j_call: TRBJ2-5
v_call: TRBV7-2

cdr3_aa: CASSPRAEDGELFF
cdr3_nt: TGTGCCAGCAGTCCAAGGGCGGAGGACGGGGAGCTGTTTTTT
d_call: .
clone_size: .
j_call: TRBJ2-2
v_call: TRBV12-3/TRBV12-4

cdr3_aa: CSARDRWVATNEKLFF
cdr3_nt: TGCAGTGCTAGAGATCGGTGGGTGGCAACTAATGAAAAACTGTTTTTT
d_call: .
clone_size: .
j_call: TRBJ1-4
v_call: TRBV20-1

cdr3_aa: CASSLSGQPLWNEQFF
cdr3_nt: TGTGCCAGCAGCTTAAGCGGCCAGCCCCTTTGGAATGAGCAGTTCTTC
d_call: .
clone_size: .
j_call: TRBJ2-1
v_call: TRBV7-6

cdr3_aa: CASRPTDRGGETQYF
cdr3_nt: TGTGCCAGCAGACCGACAGACAGGGGAGGCGAGACCCAGTACTTC
d_call: TRBD1
clone_size: .
j_call: TRBJ2-5
v_call: TRBV12-3/TRBV12-4

cdr3_aa: CATRTQWNEQFF
cdr3_nt: TGTGCCACCAGAACTCAATGGAATGAGCAGTTCTTC
d_call: .
clone_size: few
j_call: TRBJ2-1
v_call: TRBV24-1